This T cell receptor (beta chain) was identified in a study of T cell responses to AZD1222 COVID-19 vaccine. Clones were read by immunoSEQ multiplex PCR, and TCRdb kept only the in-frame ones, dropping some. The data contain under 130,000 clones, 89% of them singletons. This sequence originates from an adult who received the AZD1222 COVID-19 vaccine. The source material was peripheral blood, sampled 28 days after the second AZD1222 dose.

Written as DNA, the CDR3 is TGTGCCAGTAGTATAGCCGGGCAAGGCCAAGAGACCCAGTACTTC. This translates into CASSIAGQGQETQYF. This chain joins TRBV19 and TRBJ2-5; D uncertain. The V end lost 1 base, the J end lost 1 base, and 10 bases lay between the germline ends. CDR3 length: 15 amino acids. Germline V gives CDR1 LNHDA, CDR2 SQIVND (reference sequence).